The rows below give T cell receptor beta chains drawn from one sample of a study of OX40 agonist ivuxolimab in advanced cancers. The data were produced by immunoSEQ multiplex PCR, yet TCRdb's version contains in-frame clones alone and is incomplete. The data contain about 64,000 clones, more than 75% of them seen just once; the ten biggest clones take up less than 2.5%. Sequenced here: CD4+ or CD8+ T cells sorted from blood, sampled in a trial of the OX40 agonist ivuxolimab. The source of these receptors is an adult with an advanced solid tumor such as melanoma, head and neck, liver or kidney cancer. CDR3s include the opening cysteine and the closing phenylalanine or tryptophan. Each record gives: J gene, V gene, D gene, CDR3 protein. D genes are given only for firm matches.

>TRBJ2-2|TRBV30|TRBD1
CAWRGQGVTGELFF
>TRBJ1-2|TRBV7-2|.
CASSSGSNYGYTF
>TRBJ2-3|TRBV7-2|TRBD2
CASSSGLATDTQYF
>TRBJ1-6|TRBV15|TRBD1
CATSLTGGRSPLHF
>TRBJ2-1|TRBV19|TRBD2
CASLSGGAGNNEQFF
>TRBJ1-1|TRBV6-5|TRBD1
CASSKTRGLNTEAFF
>TRBJ2-1|TRBV19|TRBD1
CASSNDREEQFF
>TRBJ2-7|TRBV6-5|.
CASSTNYEQYF
>TRBJ2-1|TRBV14|TRBD2
CASSQDLYSGRTTNEQFF
>TRBJ1-1|TRBV7-2|.
CASSLGVGGSEAFF
>TRBJ1-2|TRBV21-1|.
CASSMTCANYGYTF
>TRBJ2-7|TRBV5-4|.
CASSAGKPLLTYEQYF
>TRBJ1-4|TRBV25-1|.
CASNRGYEKLFF
>TRBJ1-4|TRBV27|TRBD1
CASRQGQGQYEKLFF
>TRBJ1-2|TRBV7-9|TRBD1
CASSPGTGVYGYTF
>TRBJ2-1|TRBV9|TRBD1
CASSVAPSDREADNEQFF
>TRBJ2-1|TRBV4-2|TRBD2
CASSPSSRGGPVF
>TRBJ1-2|TRBV7-9|.
CASSPRVGYTF
>TRBJ1-2|TRBV5-1|TRBD1
CASSLGQGSGYTF
>TRBJ2-7|TRBV6-6|TRBD1
CASSGTGRRNEQYF
>TRBJ1-1|TRBV7-2|.
CASSLGVGVAFF
>TRBJ1-3|TRBV30|.
CAWSLGGALENTIYF
>TRBJ2-7|TRBV15|.
CATSQDVGGEQYF
>TRBJ2-3|TRBV4-2|TRBD2
CASSQVSAGLYF
>TRBJ2-2|TRBV19|TRBD2
CASTGGGADTGELFF
>TRBJ2-5|TRBV11-2|.
CASSLRGDISQETQYF
>TRBJ2-5|TRBV7-3|.
CASSLDGQETQYF
>TRBJ1-2|TRBV14|TRBD1
CASDRGRGQYGYTF
>TRBJ1-1|TRBV21-1|.
CASSHRVRDTEAFF
>TRBJ2-1|TRBV7-5|.
CARRSRWGAYNEQFF
>TRBJ1-1|TRBV2|.
CASSVEGVPLTEAFF
>TRBJ2-5|TRBV10-3|.
CAISESNSQETQYF
>TRBJ1-2|TRBV11-3|TRBD1
CASRAGQGGEVSF
>TRBJ2-3|TRBV5-4|TRBD2
CASSLWLAVRTDTQYF
>TRBJ2-7|TRBV10-3|.
CAISHRLVFEQYF
>TRBJ1-1|TRBV7-9|TRBD1
CASRPKDRVGTEAFF
>TRBJ2-3|TRBV9|.
CASSVGDTQYF
>TRBJ2-3|TRBV5-1|.
CASSLVAGPTDTQYF
>TRBJ2-7|TRBV6-5|TRBD1
CASRPGTGSYEQYF
>TRBJ2-2|TRBV14|TRBD2
CASSLVLAGVGGELFF
>TRBJ1-2|TRBV5-5|TRBD1
CASSLRDRVYGYTF
>TRBJ2-2|TRBV7-2|.
CASSFNAPGDTGELFF
>TRBJ1-5|TRBV19|.
CASTPGRGLSQPQHF
>TRBJ2-3|TRBV9|TRBD1
CASSPRQGSDTQYF
>TRBJ2-2|TRBV19|.
CASSIPFGQGNTGELFF
>TRBJ1-6|TRBV11-3|.
CASSVSGGGNSPLHF
>TRBJ1-6|TRBV5-1|.
CASRGALNSPLHF
>TRBJ2-5|TRBV19|TRBD1
CASSITGTGEETQYF